Included here is one T cell receptor beta chain sequence, with context. Its antigen remains unidentified. The time point is: week 11, during vaccination. With topical imiquimod, each dose of the vaccine consisted of 300 ug of mutant IDH1 20-mer peptide. The donors had new WHO grade 3 or 4 astrocytomas; these were IDH1-mutant and ATRX-lost. This sample is drawn from a study of a mutant IDH1 vaccine in newly diagnosed glioma. Study-level background: Eight vaccine injections were given to patients in weeks 1, 3, 5, 7, 11, 15, 19 and 23. Treated patients had a mean age of about 37 years and a sex split that was roughly 60% male and around 38% female. Study-level points and caveats: It seemed that pseudoprogression was not linked to changes in the top peripheral T cell clonotypes.

Sequencing used immunoSEQ multiplex PCR; TCRdb keeps in-frame clones, though not all of them. The sample records roughly 60,000 clones, approximately 84% being singletons. The germline V and J ends were trimmed by 0 bases and 2 bases, with 13 bases remaining between them. The CDR3 runs to 16 residues. Germline CDR1 reads MNHNY; CDR2 reads SVGAGI (reference sequence). The chain combines TRBV6-6 with TRBJ1-1; perhaps TRBD1 as D (6 bases). This material consisted of PBMCs, taken from a glioma patient whose treatment included an IDH1 peptide vaccine. This sequence originates from a man aged 25-45 years with glioma. The CDR3 loop is CASSYSLWTANTEAFF. For the CDR3, the DNA is TGTGCCAGCAGTTACTCGTTATGGACAGCCAACACTGAAGCTTTCTTT.